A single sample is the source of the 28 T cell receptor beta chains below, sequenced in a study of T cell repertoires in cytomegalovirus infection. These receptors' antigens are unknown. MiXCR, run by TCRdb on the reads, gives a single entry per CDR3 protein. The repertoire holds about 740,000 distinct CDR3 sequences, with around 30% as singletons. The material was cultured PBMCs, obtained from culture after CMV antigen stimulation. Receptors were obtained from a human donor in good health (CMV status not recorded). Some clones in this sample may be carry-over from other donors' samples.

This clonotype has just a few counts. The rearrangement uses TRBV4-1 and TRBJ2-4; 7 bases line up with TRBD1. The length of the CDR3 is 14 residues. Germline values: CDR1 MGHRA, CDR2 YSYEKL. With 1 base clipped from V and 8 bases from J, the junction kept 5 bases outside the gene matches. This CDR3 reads CASSQGGTDHIQYF. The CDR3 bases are TGCGCCAGCAGCCAAGGGGGGACAGACCACATTCAGTACTTC.

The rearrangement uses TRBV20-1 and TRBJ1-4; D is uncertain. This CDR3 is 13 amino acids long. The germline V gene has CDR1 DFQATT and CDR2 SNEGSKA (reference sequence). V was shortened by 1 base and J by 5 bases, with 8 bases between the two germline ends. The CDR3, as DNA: TGCAGTGCTAGAGTTACGGGGAATGAAAAACTGTTTTTT. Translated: CSARVTGNEKLFF.

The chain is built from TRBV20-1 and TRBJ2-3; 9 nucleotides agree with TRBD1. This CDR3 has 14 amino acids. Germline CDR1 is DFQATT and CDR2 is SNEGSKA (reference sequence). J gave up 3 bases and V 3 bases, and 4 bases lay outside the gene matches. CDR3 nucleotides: TGCAGTGCTAGGTTGACAGGGGGAACAGATACGCAGTATTTT. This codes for CSARLTGGTDTQYF.

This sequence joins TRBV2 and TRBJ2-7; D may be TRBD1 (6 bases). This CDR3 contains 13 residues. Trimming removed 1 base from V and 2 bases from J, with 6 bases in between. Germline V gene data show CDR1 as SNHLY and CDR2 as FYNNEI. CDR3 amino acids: CASSEGTAYEQYF. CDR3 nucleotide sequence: TGTGCCAGCAGTGAAGGGACAGCCTACGAGCAGTACTTC.

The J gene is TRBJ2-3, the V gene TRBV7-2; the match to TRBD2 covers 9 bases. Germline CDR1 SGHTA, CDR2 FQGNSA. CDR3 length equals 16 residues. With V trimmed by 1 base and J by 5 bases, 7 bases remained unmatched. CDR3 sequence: CASSLVAGGPGDTQYF. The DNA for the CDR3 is TGTGCCAGCAGCTTAGTGGCGGGAGGGCCCGGAGATACGCAGTATTTT.

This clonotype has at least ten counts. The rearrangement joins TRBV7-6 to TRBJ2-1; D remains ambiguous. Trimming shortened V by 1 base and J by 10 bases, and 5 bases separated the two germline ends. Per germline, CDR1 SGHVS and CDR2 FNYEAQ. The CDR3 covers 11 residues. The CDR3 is CASSLGAEQFF. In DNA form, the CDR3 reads TGTGCCAGCAGCTTAGGTGCAGAGCAGTTCTTC.

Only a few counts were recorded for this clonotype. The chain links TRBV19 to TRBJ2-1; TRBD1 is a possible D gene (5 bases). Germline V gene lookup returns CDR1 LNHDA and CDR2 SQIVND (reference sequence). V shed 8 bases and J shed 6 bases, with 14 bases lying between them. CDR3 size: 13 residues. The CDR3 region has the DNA TGTGCCAGTGCGGCCGGTCAGGGCAATGAGCAGTTCTTC. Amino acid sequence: CASAAGQGNEQFF.

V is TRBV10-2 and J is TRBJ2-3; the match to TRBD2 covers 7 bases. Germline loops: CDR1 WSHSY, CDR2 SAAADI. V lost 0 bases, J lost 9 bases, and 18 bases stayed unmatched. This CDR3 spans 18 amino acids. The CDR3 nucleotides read TGCGCCAGCAGTGAGTCCCCAGGACTAGTCGGGGCTTGGTCAACGCAGTATTTT. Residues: CASSESPGLVGAWSTQYF.

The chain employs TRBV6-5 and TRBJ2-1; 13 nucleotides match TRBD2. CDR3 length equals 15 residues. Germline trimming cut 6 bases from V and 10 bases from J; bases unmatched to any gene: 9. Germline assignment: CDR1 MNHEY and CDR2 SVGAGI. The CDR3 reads CASSPGLAGVREQFF. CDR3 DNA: TGTGCCAGCAGCCCCGGACTAGCGGGAGTAAGAGAGCAGTTCTTC.

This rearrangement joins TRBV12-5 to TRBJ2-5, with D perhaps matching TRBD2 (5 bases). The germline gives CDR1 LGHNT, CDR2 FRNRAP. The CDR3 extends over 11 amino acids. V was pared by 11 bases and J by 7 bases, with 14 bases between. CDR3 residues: CALGLEGTQYF. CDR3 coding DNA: TGTGCTCTAGGACTCGAAGGGACCCAGTACTTC.

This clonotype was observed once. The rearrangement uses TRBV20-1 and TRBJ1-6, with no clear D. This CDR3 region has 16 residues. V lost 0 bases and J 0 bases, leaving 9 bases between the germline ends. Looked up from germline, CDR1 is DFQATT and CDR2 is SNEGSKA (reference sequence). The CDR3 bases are TGCAGTGCTAGAGATTGGGAAGACTCCTATAATTCACCCCTCCACTTT. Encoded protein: CSARDWEDSYNSPLHF.

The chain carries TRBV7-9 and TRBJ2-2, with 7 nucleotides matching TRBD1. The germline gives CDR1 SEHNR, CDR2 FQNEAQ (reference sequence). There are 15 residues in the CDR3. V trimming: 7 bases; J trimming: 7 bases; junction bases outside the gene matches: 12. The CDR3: CASTLSRTGGGELFF. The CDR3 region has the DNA TGTGCCAGCACCCTTAGCCGGACAGGAGGCGGGGAGCTGTTTTTT.

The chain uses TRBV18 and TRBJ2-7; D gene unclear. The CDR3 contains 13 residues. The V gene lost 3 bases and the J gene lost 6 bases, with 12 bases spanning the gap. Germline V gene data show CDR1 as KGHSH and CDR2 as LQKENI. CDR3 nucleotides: TGTGCCAGCTCACCGACCCTAAACGGCGAGCAGTACTTC. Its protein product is CASSPTLNGEQYF.

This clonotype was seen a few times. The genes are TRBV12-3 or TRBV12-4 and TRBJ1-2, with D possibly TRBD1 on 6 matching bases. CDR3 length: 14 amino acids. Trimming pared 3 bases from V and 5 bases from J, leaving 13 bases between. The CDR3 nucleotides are TGTGCCAGCAGTTTCGCGGGGGCGCCGTATGGCTACACCTTC. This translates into CASSFAGAPYGYTF.

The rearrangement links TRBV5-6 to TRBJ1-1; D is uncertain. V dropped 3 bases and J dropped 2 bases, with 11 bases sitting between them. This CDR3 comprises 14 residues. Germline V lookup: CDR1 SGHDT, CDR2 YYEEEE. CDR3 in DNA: TGTGCCAGCAGCTGGAAGCCGGAAAACACTGAAGCTTTCTTT. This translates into CASSWKPENTEAFF.

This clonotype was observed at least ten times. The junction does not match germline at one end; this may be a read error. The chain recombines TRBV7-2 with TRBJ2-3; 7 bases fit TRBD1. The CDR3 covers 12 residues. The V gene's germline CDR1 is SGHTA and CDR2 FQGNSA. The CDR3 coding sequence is TGTGCCAGCAGCTTGACACAGGGGCCACGTAATTTT. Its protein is CASSLTQGPRNF.

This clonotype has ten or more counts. This CDR3 reads CASSFPRANEQYF. The CDR3 bases are TGTGCCAGCAGTTTTCCCAGGGCTAACGAGCAGTACTTC. V is TRBV27 and J is TRBJ2-7, with D possibly being TRBD1 (5 bases). Trimming pared 3 bases from V and 5 bases from J, leaving 11 bases between. The germline V gene encodes CDR1 MNHEY and CDR2 SMNVEV (reference sequence). The CDR3 length is 13 residues.

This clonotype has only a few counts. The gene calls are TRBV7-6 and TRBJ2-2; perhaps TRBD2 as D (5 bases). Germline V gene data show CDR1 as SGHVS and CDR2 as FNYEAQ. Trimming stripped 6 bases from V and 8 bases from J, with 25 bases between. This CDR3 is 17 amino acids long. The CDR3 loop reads CASRLRPGTGIVGELFF. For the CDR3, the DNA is TGTGCCAGCAGGTTAAGGCCGGGAACGGGGATCGTAGGGGAGCTGTTTTTT. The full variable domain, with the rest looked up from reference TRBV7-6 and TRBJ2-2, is GAGVSQSPRYKVTKRGQDVALRCDPISGHVSLYWYRQALGQGPEFLTYFNYEAQQDKSGLPNDRFSAERPEGSISTLTIQRTEQRDSAMYRCASRLRPGTGIVGELFFGEGSRLTVL.

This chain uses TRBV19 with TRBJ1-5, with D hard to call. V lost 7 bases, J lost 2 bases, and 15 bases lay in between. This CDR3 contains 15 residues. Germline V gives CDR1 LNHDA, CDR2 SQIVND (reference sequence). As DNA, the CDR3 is TGTGCCAGTACCGACGGGCCCGCCGGCAATCAGCCCCAGCATTTT. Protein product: CASTDGPAGNQPQHF.

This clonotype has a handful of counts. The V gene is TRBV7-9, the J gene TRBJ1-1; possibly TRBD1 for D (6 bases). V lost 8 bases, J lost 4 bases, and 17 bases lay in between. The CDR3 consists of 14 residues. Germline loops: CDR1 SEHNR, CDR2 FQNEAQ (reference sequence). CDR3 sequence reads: CASGKQGFGTEAFF. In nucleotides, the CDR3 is TGTGCCAGCGGGAAACAGGGATTCGGCACTGAAGCTTTCTTT.

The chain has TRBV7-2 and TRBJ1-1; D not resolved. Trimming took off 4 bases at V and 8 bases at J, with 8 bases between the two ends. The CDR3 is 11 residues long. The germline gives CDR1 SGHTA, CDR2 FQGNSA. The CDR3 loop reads CASSYRREAFF. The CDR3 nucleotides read TGTGCCAGCAGCTACAGACGGGAAGCTTTCTTT.

DNA of the CDR3: TGTGCCAGCTCACCCGGACTAGCCGTCTTCAATGAGCAGTTCTTC. It is translated as CASSPGLAVFNEQFF. The chain joins TRBV18 to TRBJ2-1, with 8 positions matching TRBD2. Germline V gene sequence: CDR1 KGHSH, CDR2 LQKENI. The CDR3 loop spans 15 amino acids. The V and J ends lost 3 bases and 6 bases, in that order; junction bases with no gene match: 7.

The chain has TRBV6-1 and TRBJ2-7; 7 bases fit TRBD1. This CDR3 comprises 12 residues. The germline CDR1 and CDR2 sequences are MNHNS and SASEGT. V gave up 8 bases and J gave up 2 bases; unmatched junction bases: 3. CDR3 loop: CASGTVPYEQYF. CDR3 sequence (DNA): TGTGCCAGCGGGACAGTTCCCTACGAGCAGTACTTC.

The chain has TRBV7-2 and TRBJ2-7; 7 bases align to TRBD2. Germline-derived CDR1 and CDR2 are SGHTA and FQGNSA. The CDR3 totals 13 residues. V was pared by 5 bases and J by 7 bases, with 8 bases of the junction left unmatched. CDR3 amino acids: CASSLGGGSEQYF. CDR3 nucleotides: TGTGCCAGCAGCCTGGGGGGGGGATCGGAGCAGTACTTC.

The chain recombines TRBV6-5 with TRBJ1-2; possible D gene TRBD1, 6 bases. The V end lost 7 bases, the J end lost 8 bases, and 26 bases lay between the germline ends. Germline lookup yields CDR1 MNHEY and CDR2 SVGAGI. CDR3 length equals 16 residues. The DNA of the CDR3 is TGTGCCAGCAATTCGAACCGGGACAAGTTCCCACCCGGCTACACCTTC. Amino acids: CASNSNRDKFPPGYTF.

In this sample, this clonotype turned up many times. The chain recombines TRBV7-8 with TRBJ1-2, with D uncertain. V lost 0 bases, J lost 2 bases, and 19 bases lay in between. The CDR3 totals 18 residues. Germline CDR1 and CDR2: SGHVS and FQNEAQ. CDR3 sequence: CASSLAGAAYPFNYGYTF. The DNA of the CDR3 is TGTGCCAGCAGCTTAGCGGGTGCAGCCTACCCTTTCAACTATGGCTACACCTTC. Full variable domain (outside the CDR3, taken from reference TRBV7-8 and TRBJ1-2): GAGVSQSPRYKVAKRGQDVALRCDPISGHVSLFWYQQALGQGPEFLTYFQNEAQLDKSGLPSDRFFAERPEGSVSTLKIQRTQQEDSAVYLCASSLAGAAYPFNYGYTFGSGTRLTVV.

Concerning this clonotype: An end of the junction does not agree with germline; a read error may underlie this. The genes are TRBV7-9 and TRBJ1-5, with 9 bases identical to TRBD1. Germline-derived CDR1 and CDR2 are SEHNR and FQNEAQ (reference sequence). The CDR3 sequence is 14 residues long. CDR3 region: CVSSPGTGHQPQHF. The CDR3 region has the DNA TGTGTCAGCAGCCCGGGGACAGGGCACCAGCCCCAGCATTTT. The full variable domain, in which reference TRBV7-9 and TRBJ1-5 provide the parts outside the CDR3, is DTGVSQNPRHKITKRGQNVTFRCDPISEHNRLYWYRQTLGQGPEFLTYFQNEAQLEKSRLLSDRFSAERPKGSFSTLEIQRTEQGDSAMYLCVSSPGTGHQPQHFGDGTRLSIL.

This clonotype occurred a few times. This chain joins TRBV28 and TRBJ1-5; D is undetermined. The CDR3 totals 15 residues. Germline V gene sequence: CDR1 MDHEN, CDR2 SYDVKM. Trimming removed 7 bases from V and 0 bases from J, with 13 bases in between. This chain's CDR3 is CASTSMRSSNQPQHF. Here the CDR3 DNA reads TGTGCCAGCACGTCGATGAGGTCTAGCAATCAGCCCCAGCATTTT.